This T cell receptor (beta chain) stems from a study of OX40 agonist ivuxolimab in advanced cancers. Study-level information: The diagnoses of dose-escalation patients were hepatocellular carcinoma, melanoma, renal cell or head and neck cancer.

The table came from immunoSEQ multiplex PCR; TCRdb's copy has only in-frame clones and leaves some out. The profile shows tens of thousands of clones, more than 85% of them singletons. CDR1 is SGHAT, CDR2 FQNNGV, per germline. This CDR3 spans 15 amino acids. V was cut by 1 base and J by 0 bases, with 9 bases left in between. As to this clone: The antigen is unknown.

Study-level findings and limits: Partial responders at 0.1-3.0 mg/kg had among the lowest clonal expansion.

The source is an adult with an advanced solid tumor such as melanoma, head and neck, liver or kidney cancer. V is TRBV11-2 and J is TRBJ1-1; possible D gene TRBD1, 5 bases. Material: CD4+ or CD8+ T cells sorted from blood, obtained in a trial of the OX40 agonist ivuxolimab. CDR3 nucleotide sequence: TGTGCCAGCAGCTTAGGGGTGGGGCTGAACACTGAAGCTTTCTTT. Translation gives CASSLGVGLNTEAFF.